The 17 T cell receptor beta chains in this list originate from one sample, sequenced in a study of shared clonotypes between healthy human individuals. The assay was immunoSEQ multiplex PCR, and TCRdb's table has in-frame clones only and misses some. Of hundreds of thousands of clones listed, roughly 77% are singletons. Sequenced sample: PBMCs. These receptors were collected from a woman aged 40-49 years in good health. Some clones in this sample may be carry-over from other donors' samples.

The chain links TRBV7-9 to TRBJ1-2; TRBD1 is a possible D gene (6 bases). V dropped 4 bases and J dropped 4 bases, with 22 bases sitting between them. The V gene's germline CDR1 is SEHNR and CDR2 FQNEAQ (reference sequence). The CDR3 is made up of 17 amino acids. CDR3 nucleotides: TGTGCCAGCAGCTCCTATCGTTCGGACGGGGGCACCTATGGCTACACCTTC. Protein: CASSSYRSDGGTYGYTF.

The chain links TRBV27 to TRBJ1-5; 9 positions match TRBD1. Germline-derived CDR1 and CDR2 are MNHEY and SMNVEV (reference sequence). CDR3 size: 19 residues. Trimming removed 5 bases from V and 2 bases from J; junction bases left unmatched: 16. The CDR3 DNA is TGTGCCAGCAGTCCAAGACCGGGACAGGGAGAGGGTGGCAATCAGCCCCAGCATTTT. This gives the protein CASSPRPGQGEGGNQPQHF.

The chain is built from TRBV30 and TRBJ2-7; D remains ambiguous. Germline lookup yields CDR1 GTSNPN and CDR2 SVGIG (reference sequence). The CDR3 runs to 11 residues. The germline V and J ends were trimmed by 4 bases and 2 bases, with 6 bases remaining between them. The CDR3 coding sequence is TGTGCCTGGACTAGAGCCTACGAGCAGTACTTC. Its protein product is CAWTRAYEQYF.

The V gene is TRBV23-1, the J gene TRBJ2-7; perhaps TRBD1 as D (6 bases). TRBV23-1 is an ORF, with its function uncertain. Trimming removed 0 bases from V and 3 bases from J, with 12 bases in between. This CDR3 comprises 15 residues. In DNA form, the CDR3 reads TGCGCCAGCAGTCAATCGGTGGGGGCCTACTACGAGCAGTACTTC. Amino acid sequence: CASSQSVGAYYEQYF.

The chain combines TRBV18 with TRBJ2-1, with D uncertain. The CDR3 loop spans 21 amino acids. The ends were cut back, 2 bases at V and 0 bases at J, with 26 bases in the middle. Germline V gives CDR1 KGHSH, CDR2 LQKENI. CDR3: CASSPGNTRYDLKDSYNEQFF. CDR3 DNA sequence: TGTGCCAGCTCACCAGGAAACACGCGCTACGACCTCAAAGACTCCTACAATGAGCAGTTCTTC.

The chain couples TRBV11-2 to TRBJ2-5; possible D gene TRBD2, 6 bases. Germline CDR1 and CDR2: SGHAT and FQNNGV. The V end was cut by 7 bases, the J end by 6 bases, with 12 bases between. There are 12 residues in the CDR3. CDR3 sequence reads: CASTPGGKTQYF. CDR3 nucleotide sequence: TGTGCCAGCACCCCCGGCGGGAAGACCCAGTACTTC.

The rearrangement uses TRBV2 and TRBJ2-7, with TRBD2 matching over 10 bases. CDR1 and CDR2 from the germline V gene are SNHLY and FYNNEI. V was pared by 2 bases and J by 6 bases, with 13 bases of the junction left unmatched. The CDR3 has 17 amino acids. The CDR3 spells CASSERGLAGETSEQYF. In DNA, the CDR3 is TGTGCCAGCAGTGAAAGGGGCCTAGCGGGAGAAACTTCCGAGCAGTACTTC.

This clone occurred many times. The chain recombines TRBV12-5 with TRBJ2-5; D is unresolved. Germline CDR1 is LGHNT and CDR2 is FRNRAP. This CDR3 is built from 13 residues. Trimming removed 1 base from V and 5 bases from J, with 8 bases in between. The CDR3 protein is CASGLGGYETQYF. The CDR3 DNA reads as TGTGCTAGTGGTTTGGGGGGTTACGAGACCCAGTACTTC. The full variable domain, in which reference TRBV12-5 and TRBJ2-5 provide the parts outside the CDR3, is DARVTQTPRHKVTEMGQEVTMRCQPILGHNTVFWYRQTMMQGLELLAYFRNRAPLDDSGMPKDRFSAEMPDATLATLKIQPSEPRDSAVYFCASGLGGYETQYFGPGTRLLVL.

The chain joins TRBV1 to TRBJ2-5; the DNA was not used to check the table's D call, TRBD2. TRBV1 is an annotated pseudogene. This CDR3 has 13 amino acids. This CDR3 is CTSSQGFRETQYF. DNA for the CDR3: TGCACCAGCAGCCAAGGGTTCCGGGAGACCCAGTACTTC.

This clone was seen repeatedly, ten times or more. The chain is built from TRBV9 and TRBJ2-7; a possible D gene is TRBD1 (5 bases). V was shortened by 1 base and J by 2 bases, with 10 bases between the two germline ends. Germline V CDR1 and CDR2: SGDLS, YYNGEE. The CDR3 runs to 14 residues. CDR3 protein: CASSVQGVPYEQYF. CDR3 nucleotides: TGTGCCAGCAGCGTACAGGGCGTTCCCTACGAGCAGTACTTC.

The CDR3 region has the DNA TGTGCCAGCAGTGAAGCGCTTTTCGACTACGAGCAGTACTTC. Encoded protein: CASSEALFDYEQYF. This chain links TRBV6-1 with TRBJ2-7; D unresolved. Trimming stripped 0 bases from V and 3 bases from J, with 9 bases between. The germline V gene encodes CDR1 MNHNS and CDR2 SASEGT. CDR3 size: 14 residues.

This clone was seen only once. The chain combines TRBV7-2 with TRBJ2-7; tentative D call: TRBD1 (6 bases). Deletions cut 1 base from V and 5 bases from J, with 15 bases between. The CDR3 spans 15 residues. Germline lookup yields CDR1 SGHTA and CDR2 FQGNSA. The CDR3 loop is CASSLVRGQVDEQYF. The CDR3 DNA is TGTGCCAGCAGCTTAGTTCGGGGACAAGTAGACGAGCAGTACTTC.

The rearrangement uses TRBV5-4 and TRBJ2-7, with 9 bases that match TRBD2. The trim removed 3 bases at V and 5 bases at J, leaving 9 bases unmatched. Germline lookup yields CDR1 SGHNT and CDR2 YYREEE (reference sequence). The CDR3 has 15 amino acids. CDR3 bases: TGTGCCAGCAGCTCCCAGGGACTAGCCCAAAACGAGCAGTACTTC. Its protein product is CASSSQGLAQNEQYF.

The genes are TRBV6-4 and TRBJ2-1; 9 nucleotides line up with TRBD2. This CDR3 has 14 residues. Germline CDR1 reads MRHNA; CDR2 reads SNTAGT. The trim removed 5 bases at V and 10 bases at J, leaving 9 bases unmatched. As DNA, the CDR3 is TGTGCCAGCAGTAAGGGACTAGCCGGGGGGGAGCAGTTCTTC. Translation: CASSKGLAGGEQFF.

V and J are TRBV19 and TRBJ1-1; D gene uncertain. The CDR3 length is 15 residues. Germline V gene sequence: CDR1 LNHDA, CDR2 SQIVND (reference sequence). V was clipped by 5 bases and J by 0 bases, with 13 bases between them. Here the CDR3 DNA reads TGTGCCAGTAGTGCCCCCGGGGATATGAACACTGAAGCTTTCTTT. It specifies CASSAPGDMNTEAFF.

The J gene is TRBJ2-7, the V gene TRBV28; D is unresolved. This CDR3 is built from 13 residues. Germline-derived CDR1 and CDR2 are MDHEN and SYDVKM. Between the trimmed V and J ends, which lost 5 bases and 0 bases, there was a span of 8 bases. The CDR3 DNA sequence: TGTGCCAGCAGTGAGATCATCTCCTACGAGCAGTACTTC. This codes for CASSEIISYEQYF.

The V call is TRBV18, the J call TRBJ1-1; TRBD1 aligns across 8 bases. The CDR3 contains 14 residues. The J segment lost 5 bases and the V segment lost 6 bases, leaving 8 bases of the junction unmatched. CDR1 and CDR2 from the germline V gene are KGHSH and LQKENI. Written as DNA, the CDR3 is TGTGCCAGCTCCCCCACAGGGGGAGTGACTGAAGCTTTCTTT. It translates to CASSPTGGVTEAFF.